This T cell receptor beta chain was captured in a study of cytomegalovirus exposure and HLA in healthy donors. Germline CDR1 is LNHDA and CDR2 is SQIVND (reference sequence). V lost 8 bases and J lost 3, with 14 bases in between. The length of the CDR3 is 14 residues. PCR used 60 Vbeta primers and 13 Jbeta primers. Sequencing used immunoSEQ multiplex PCR; TCRdb keeps in-frame clones, though not all of them. There are tens of thousands of clones in the sample; approximately 81% occur only once, and over 20% lies in the top ten. Sequencing was carried out using PBMCs. This sequence joins TRBV19 and TRBJ1-5, with a possible D match to TRBD1 (6 bases). This receptor was taken from a woman aged 25-40 years in good health and CMV-seropositive. The CDR3 spells CASSPGHVNQPQHF. The DNA for the CDR3 is TGTGCCAGTTCCCCGGGACACGTCAATCAGCCCCAGCATTTT.